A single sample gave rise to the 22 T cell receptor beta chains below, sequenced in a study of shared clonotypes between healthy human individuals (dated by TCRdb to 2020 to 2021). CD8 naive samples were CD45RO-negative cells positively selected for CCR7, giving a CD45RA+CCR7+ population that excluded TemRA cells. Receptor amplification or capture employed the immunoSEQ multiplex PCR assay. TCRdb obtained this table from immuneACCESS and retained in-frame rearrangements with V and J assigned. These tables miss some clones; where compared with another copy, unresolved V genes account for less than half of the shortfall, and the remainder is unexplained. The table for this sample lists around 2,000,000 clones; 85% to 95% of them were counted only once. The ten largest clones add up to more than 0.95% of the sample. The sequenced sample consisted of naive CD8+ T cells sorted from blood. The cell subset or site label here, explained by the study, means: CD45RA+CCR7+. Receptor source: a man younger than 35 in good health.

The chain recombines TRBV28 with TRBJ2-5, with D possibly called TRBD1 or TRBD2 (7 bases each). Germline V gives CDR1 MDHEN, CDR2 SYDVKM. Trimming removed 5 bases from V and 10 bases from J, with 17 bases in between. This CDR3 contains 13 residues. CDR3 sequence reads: CASSLTGRVNQYF. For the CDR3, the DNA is TGTGCCAGCAGTCTGACAGGGAGGGTGAACCAGTACTTC.

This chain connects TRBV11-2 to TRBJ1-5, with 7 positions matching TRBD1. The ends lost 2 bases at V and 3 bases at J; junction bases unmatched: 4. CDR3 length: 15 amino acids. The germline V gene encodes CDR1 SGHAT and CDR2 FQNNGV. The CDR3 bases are TGTGCCAGCAGCTTATCAACAGGGGCCAATCAGCCCCAGCATTTT. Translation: CASSLSTGANQPQHF.

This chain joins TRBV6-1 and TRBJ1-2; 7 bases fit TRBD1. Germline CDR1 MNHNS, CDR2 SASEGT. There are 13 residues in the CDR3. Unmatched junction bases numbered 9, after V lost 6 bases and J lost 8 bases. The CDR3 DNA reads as TGTGCCAGCAGAGAATTGGGGACAGACGGCTACACCTTC. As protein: CASRELGTDGYTF.

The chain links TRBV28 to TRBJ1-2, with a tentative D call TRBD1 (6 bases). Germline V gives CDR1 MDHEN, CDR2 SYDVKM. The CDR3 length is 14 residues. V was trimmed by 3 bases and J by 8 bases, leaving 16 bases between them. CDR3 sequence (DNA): TGTGCCAGCAGTTTCCGGGGGGCGGTTCTAGGCTACACCTTC. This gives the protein CASSFRGAVLGYTF.

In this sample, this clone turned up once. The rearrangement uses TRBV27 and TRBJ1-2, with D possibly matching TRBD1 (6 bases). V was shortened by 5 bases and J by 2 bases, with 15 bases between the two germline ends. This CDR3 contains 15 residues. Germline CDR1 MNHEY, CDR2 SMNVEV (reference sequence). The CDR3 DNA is TGTGCCAGCAGTACCTCAGACAGGTTCAACTATGGCTACACCTTC. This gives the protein CASSTSDRFNYGYTF.

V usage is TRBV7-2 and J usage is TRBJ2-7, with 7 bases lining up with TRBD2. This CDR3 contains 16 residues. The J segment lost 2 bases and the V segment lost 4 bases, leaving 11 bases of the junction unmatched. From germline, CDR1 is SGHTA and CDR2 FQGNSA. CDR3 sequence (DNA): TGTGCCAGCAGCTCTCAGCCTCAGCGGGGTCCCTACGAGCAGTACTTC. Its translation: CASSSQPQRGPYEQYF.

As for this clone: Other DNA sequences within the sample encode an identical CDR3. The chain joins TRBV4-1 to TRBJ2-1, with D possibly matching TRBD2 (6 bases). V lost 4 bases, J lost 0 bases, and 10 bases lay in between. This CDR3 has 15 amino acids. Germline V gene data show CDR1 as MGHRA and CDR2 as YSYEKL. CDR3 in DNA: TGCGCCAGCAGCCCGGTGGGAGGCTCCTACAATGAGCAGTTCTTC. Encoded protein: CASSPVGGSYNEQFF.

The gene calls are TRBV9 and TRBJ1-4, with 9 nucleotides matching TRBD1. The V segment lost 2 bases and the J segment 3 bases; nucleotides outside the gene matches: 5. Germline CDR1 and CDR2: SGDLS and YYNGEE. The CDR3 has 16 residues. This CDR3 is CASSVGQGVANEKLFF. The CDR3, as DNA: TGTGCCAGCAGCGTGGGACAGGGTGTGGCTAATGAAAAACTGTTTTTT.

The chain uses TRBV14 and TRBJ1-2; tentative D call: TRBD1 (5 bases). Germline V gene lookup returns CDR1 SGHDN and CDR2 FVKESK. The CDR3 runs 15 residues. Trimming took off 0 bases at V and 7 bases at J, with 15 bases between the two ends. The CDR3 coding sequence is TGTGCCAGCAGCCAAGATGGTGGGACCTGGGTTGGCTACACCTTC. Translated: CASSQDGGTWVGYTF.

The CDR3 nucleotides read TGTGCCAGCAGTGAACCGGGTTCCTACGAGCAGTACTTC. This sequence encodes CASSEPGSYEQYF. The chain uses TRBV25-1 and TRBJ2-7; D uncertain. The CDR3 is 13 amino acids. Germline assignment: CDR1 MGHDK and CDR2 SYGVNS. V lost 2 bases and J lost 1, with 6 bases in between.

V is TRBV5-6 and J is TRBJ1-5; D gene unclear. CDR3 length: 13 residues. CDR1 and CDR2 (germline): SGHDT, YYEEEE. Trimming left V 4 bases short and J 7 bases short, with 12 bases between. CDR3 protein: CASSHGGGQPQHF. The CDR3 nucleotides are TGTGCCAGCAGCCACGGAGGAGGCCAGCCCCAGCATTTT.

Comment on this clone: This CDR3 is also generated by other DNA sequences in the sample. CDR3 nucleotides: TGTGCCAGCAGGGGACTCACCACAGATACGCAGTATTTT. Protein product: CASRGLTTDTQYF. This rearrangement joins TRBV6-5 to TRBJ2-3, with D tentatively TRBD2 (6 bases). The germline CDR1 and CDR2 sequences are MNHEY and SVGAGI. V lost 6 bases to trimming and J lost 2 bases, with 9 bases between them. This CDR3 is built from 13 residues.

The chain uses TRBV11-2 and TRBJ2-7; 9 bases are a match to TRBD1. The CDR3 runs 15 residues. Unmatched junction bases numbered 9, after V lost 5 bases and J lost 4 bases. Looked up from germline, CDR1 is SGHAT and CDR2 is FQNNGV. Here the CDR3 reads CASSTFRDRAYEQYF. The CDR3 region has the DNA TGTGCCAGCAGCACTTTCCGGGACAGGGCGTACGAGCAGTACTTC.

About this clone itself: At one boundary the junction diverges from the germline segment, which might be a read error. This CDR3 reads CASSQKNGVIGVF. The CDR3 DNA reads as TGCGCCAGCAGCCAAAAAAATGGGGTCATAGGGGTCTTC. The chain couples TRBV4-1 to TRBJ2-1; TRBD1 is a possible D gene (5 bases). CDR1 and CDR2 (germline): MGHRA, YSYEKL. The length of the CDR3 is 13 residues.

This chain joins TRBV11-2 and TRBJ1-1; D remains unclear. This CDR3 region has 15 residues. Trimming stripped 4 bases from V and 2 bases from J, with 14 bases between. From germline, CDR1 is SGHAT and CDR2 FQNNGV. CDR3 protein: CASSSTLSANTEAFF. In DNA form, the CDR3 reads TGTGCCAGCAGCTCCACGTTGAGCGCTAACACTGAAGCTTTCTTT. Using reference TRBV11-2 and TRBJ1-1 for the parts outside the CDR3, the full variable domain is EAGVAQSPRYKIIEKRQSVAFWCNPISGHATLYWYQQILGQGPKLLIQFQNNGVVDDSQLPKDRFSAERLKGVDSTLKIQPAKLEDSAVYLCASSSTLSANTEAFFGQGTRLTVV.

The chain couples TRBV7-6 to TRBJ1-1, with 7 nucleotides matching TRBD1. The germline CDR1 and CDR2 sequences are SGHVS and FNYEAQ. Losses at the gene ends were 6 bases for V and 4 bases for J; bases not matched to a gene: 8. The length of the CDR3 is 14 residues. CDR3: CASSLPGGATEAFF. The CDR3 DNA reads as TGTGCCAGCAGTCTCCCAGGGGGAGCCACTGAAGCTTTCTTT.

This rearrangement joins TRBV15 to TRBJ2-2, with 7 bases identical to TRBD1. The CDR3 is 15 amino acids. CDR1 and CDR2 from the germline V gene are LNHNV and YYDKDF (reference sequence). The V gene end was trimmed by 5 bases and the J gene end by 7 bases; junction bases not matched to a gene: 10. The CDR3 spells CATSEGKGGIGELFF. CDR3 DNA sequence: TGTGCCACCAGCGAGGGGAAAGGGGGCATCGGGGAGCTGTTTTTT.

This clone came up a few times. CDR3 region: CSVDSEQETQYF. CDR3 in DNA: TGCAGCGTTGACAGTGAACAAGAGACCCAGTACTTC. V gene TRBV29-1 combines with J gene TRBJ2-5, with unresolved D. CDR3 length: 12 residues. V lost 3 bases and J 2 bases, leaving 7 bases between the germline ends. Germline CDR1 and CDR2: SQVTM and ANQGSEA. Using reference TRBV29-1 and TRBJ2-5 for the parts outside the CDR3, the full variable domain is SAVISQKPSRDICQRGTSLTIQCQVDSQVTMMFWYRQQPGQSLTLIATANQGSEATYESGFVIDKFPISRPNLTFSTLTVSNMSPEDSSIYLCSVDSEQETQYFGPGTRLLVL.

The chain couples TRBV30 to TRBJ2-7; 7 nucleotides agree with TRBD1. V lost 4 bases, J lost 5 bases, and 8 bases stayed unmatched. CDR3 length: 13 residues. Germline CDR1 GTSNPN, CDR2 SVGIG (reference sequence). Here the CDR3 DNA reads TGTGCCTGGACACTAACAGGGGCCCACGAGCAGTACTTC. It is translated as CAWTLTGAHEQYF.

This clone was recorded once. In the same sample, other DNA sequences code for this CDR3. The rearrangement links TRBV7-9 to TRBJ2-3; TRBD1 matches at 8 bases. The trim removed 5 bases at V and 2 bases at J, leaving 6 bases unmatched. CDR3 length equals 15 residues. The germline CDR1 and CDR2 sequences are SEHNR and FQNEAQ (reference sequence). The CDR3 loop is CASSPGQGDTDTQYF. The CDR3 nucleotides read TGTGCCAGCAGCCCCGGACAGGGAGACACAGATACGCAGTATTTT.

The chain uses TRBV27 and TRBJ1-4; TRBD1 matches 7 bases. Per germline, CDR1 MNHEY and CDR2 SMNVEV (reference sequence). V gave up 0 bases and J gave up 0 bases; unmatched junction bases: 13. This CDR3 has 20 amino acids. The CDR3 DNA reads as TGTGCCAGCAGTTTATCGGAAGAGAGGGGACAGCGCCCAACTAATGAAAAACTGTTTTTT. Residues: CASSLSEERGQRPTNEKLFF.

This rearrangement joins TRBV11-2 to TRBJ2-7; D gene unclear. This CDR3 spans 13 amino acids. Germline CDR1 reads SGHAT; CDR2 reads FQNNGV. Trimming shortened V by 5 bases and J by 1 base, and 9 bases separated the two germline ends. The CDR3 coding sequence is TGTGCCAGCAGCCCCACGTGGTCCTACGAGCAGTACTTC. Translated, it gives CASSPTWSYEQYF.